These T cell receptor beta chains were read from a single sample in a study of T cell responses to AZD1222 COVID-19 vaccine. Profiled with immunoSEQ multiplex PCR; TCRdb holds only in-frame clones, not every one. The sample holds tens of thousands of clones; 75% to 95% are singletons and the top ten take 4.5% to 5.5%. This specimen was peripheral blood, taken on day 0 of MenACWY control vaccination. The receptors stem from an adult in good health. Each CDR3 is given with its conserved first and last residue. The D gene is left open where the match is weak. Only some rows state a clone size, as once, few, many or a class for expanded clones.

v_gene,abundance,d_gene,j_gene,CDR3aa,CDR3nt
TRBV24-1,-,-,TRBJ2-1,CATSGSRATEQFF,TGTGCCACCAGTGGGTCGCGGGCCACTGAGCAGTTCTTC
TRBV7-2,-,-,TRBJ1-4,CASSKGQRGEKLFF,TGTGCCAGCAGTAAAGGACAGAGGGGTGAAAAACTGTTTTTT
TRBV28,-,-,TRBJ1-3,CASALRGSGNTIYF,TGTGCCAGCGCACTACGGGGCTCTGGAAACACCATATATTTT
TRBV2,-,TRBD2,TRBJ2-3,CASSVAGDRGTDTQYF,TGTGCCAGCAGCGTAGCGGGGGACCGGGGCACAGATACGCAGTATTTT
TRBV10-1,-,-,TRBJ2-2,CASSESAADTGELFF,TGCGCCAGCAGTGAGTCGGCGGCGGACACCGGGGAGCTGTTTTTT
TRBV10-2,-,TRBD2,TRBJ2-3,CASSDPPGAGVTDTQYF,TGCGCCAGCAGTGACCCCCCGGGAGCGGGAGTGACGGATACGCAGTATTTT
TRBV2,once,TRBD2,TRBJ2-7,CASRGLAVEQYF,TGTGCCAGCAGGGGACTAGCGGTGGAGCAGTACTTC
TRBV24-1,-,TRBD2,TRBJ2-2,CATSETSGPNTGELFF,TGTGCCACCAGTGAGACTAGCGGGCCGAACACCGGGGAGCTGTTTTTT
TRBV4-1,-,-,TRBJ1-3,CASSQAGAGNTIYF,TGCGCCAGCAGCCAAGCGGGGGCTGGAAACACCATATATTTT
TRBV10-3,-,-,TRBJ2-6,CAISDGQNSGANVLTF,TGTGCCATCAGTGATGGTCAGAACTCTGGGGCCAACGTCCTGACTTTC
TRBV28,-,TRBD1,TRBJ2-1,CASSFSRGQNEQFF,TGTGCCAGCAGTTTTTCGAGGGGGCAGAATGAGCAGTTCTTC
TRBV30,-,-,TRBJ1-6,CAWTPDSLNSPLHF,TGTGCCTGGACCCCGGACAGCCTTAATTCACCCCTCCACTTT
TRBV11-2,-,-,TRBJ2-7,CASSLEVLVQGKGQYF,TGTGCCAGCAGCTTAGAGGTGTTGGTACAGGGTAAAGGGCAGTACTTC
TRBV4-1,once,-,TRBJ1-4,CASSLVRGGGEKLFF,TGCGCCAGCAGCCTAGTAAGGGGGGGAGGTGAAAAACTGTTTTTT
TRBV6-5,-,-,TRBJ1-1,CASSYSETVEAFF,TGTGCCAGCAGTTACTCCGAGACAGTTGAAGCTTTCTTT
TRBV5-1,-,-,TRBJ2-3,CASSITGPPDTQYF,TGCGCCAGCAGCATCACCGGGCCCCCAGATACGCAGTATTTT
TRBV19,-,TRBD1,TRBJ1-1,CASSGTGVTTEAFF,TGTGCCAGTAGCGGGACAGGGGTTACCACTGAAGCTTTCTTT
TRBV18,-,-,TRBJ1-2,CASSLQGAYGYTF,TGTGCCAGCTCACTCCAGGGAGCATATGGCTACACCTTC
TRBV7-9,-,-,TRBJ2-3,CASSSGWDTQYF,TGTGCCAGCAGTTCAGGGTGGGATACGCAGTATTTT
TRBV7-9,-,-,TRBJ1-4,CASTPAQGLGEKLFF,TGTGCCAGCACCCCAGCCCAGGGGCTTGGGGAAAAACTGTTTTTT
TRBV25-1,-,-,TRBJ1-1,CASSGGPRAFF,TGTGCCAGCAGTGGGGGACCTCGAGCTTTCTTT
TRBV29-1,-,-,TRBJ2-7,CSVAGNSYEQYF,TGCAGCGTAGCCGGGAACTCCTACGAGCAGTACTTC
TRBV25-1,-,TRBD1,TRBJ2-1,CASSETGASWDEQFF,TGTGCCAGCAGTGAAACAGGGGCCAGCTGGGATGAGCAGTTCTTC